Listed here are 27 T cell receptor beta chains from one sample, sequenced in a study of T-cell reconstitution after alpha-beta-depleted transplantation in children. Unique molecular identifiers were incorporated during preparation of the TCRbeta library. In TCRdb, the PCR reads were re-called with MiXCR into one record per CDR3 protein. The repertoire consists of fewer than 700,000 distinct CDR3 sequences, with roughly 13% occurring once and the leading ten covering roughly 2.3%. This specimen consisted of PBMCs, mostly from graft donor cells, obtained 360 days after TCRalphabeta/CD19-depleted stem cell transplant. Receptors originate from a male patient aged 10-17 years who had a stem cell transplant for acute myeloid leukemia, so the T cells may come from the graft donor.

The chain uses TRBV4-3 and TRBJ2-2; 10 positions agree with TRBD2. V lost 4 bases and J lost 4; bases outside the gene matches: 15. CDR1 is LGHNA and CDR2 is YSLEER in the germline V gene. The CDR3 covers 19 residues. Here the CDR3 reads CASSPFRPAGGPATGELFF. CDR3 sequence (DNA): TGCGCCAGCAGCCCCTTCAGACCAGCGGGAGGGCCGGCCACCGGGGAGCTGTTTTTT.

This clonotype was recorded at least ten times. In DNA form, the CDR3 reads TGCGCCAGCAGCCAAGATCAGTCAGGCGTTGGCACAGATACGCAGTATTTT. It codes for CASSQDQSGVGTDTQYF. This chain joins TRBV4-3 and TRBJ2-3; no clear D. This CDR3 is built from 17 residues. Germline V lookup: CDR1 LGHNA, CDR2 YSLEER. Trimming took off 0 bases at V and 1 base at J, with 14 bases between the two ends.

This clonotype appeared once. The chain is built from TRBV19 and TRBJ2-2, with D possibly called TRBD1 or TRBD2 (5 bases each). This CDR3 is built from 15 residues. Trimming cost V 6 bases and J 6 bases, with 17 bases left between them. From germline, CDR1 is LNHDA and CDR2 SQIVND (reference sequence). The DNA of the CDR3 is TGTGCCAGTAGCCCGGGAAAAGGGGTAGCCGGGGAGCTGTTTTTT. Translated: CASSPGKGVAGELFF.

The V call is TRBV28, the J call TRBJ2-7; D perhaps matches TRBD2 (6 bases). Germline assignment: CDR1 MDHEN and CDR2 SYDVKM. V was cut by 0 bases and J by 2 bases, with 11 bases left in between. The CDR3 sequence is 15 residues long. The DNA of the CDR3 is TGTGCCAGCAGTTTATGGGGAGGAATCACCTACGAGCAGTACTTC. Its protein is CASSLWGGITYEQYF.

CDR3 amino acids: CASSLILGTGSLSRGNEQFF. The CDR3 DNA reads as TGTGCCAGCAGCTTGATTTTGGGGACAGGGTCCCTCTCCCGTGGCAATGAGCAGTTCTTC. This chain links TRBV5-4 with TRBJ2-1; 9 nucleotides agree with TRBD1. The CDR3 contains 20 residues. The germline V gene has CDR1 SGHNT and CDR2 YYREEE (reference sequence). J was trimmed by 6 bases and V by 1 base; bases with no gene match: 20. The full variable domain, rest sourced from reference TRBV5-4 and TRBJ2-1, is ETGVTQSPTHLIKTRGQQVTLRCSSQSGHNTVSWYQQALGQGPQFIFQYYREEENGRGNFPPRFSGLQFPNYSSELNVNALELDDSALYLCASSLILGTGSLSRGNEQFFGPGTRLTVL.

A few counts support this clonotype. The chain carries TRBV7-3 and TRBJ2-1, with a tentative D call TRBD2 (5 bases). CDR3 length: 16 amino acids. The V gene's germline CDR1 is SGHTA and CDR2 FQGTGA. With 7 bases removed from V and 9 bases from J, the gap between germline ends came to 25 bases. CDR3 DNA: TGTGCCAGCACCCGGCCCCTAGCTCTTCTAGTCGGTGAGCAGTTCTTC. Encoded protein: CASTRPLALLVGEQFF.

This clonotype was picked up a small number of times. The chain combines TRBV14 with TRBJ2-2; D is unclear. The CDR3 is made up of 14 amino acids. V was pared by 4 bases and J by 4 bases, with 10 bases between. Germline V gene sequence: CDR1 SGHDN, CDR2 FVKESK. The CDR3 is CASSPVRSTGELFF. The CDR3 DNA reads TGTGCCAGCAGCCCGGTCAGGAGCACCGGGGAGCTGTTTTTT.

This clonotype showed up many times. The CDR3 is CAISRDQGARQPQHF. Here the CDR3 DNA reads TGTGCCATCAGCAGGGATCAGGGGGCCCGTCAGCCCCAGCATTTT. The rearrangement joins TRBV10-3 to TRBJ1-5; 8 nucleotides match TRBD1. The germline CDR1 and CDR2 sequences are ENHRY and SYGVKD. The CDR3 contains 15 residues. The trim removed 6 bases at V and 6 bases at J, leaving 10 bases unmatched.

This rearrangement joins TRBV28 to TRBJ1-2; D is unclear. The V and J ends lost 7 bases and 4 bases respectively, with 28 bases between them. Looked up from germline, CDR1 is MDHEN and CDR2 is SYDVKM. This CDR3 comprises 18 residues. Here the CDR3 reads CASNLGRRNHRVSYGYTF. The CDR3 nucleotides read TGTGCCAGCAACTTAGGGCGAAGGAACCATCGAGTGAGCTATGGCTACACCTTC.

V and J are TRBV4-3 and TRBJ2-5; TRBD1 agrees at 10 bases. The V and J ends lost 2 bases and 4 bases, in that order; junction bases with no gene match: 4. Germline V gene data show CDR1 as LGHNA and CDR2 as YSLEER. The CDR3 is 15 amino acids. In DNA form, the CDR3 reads TGCGCCAGCAGCCAACAGGGACAGGGGCGAGAGACCCAGTACTTC. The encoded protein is CASSQQGQGRETQYF.

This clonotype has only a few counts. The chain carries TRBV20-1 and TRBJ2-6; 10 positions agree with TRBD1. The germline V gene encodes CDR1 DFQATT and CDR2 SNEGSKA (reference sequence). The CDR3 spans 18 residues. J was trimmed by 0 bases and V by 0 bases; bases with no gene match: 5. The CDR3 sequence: CSARDLGQGPSGANVLTF. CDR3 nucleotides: TGCAGTGCTAGAGATCTGGGACAGGGGCCCTCTGGGGCCAACGTCCTGACTTTC.

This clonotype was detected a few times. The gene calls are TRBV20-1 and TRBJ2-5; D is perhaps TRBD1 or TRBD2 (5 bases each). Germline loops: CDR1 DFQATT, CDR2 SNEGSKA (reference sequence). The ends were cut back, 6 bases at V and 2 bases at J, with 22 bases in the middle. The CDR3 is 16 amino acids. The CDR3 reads CSARAPYEGHQETQYF. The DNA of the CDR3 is TGCAGTGCCAGGGCCCCGTACGAGGGGCATCAAGAGACCCAGTACTTC.

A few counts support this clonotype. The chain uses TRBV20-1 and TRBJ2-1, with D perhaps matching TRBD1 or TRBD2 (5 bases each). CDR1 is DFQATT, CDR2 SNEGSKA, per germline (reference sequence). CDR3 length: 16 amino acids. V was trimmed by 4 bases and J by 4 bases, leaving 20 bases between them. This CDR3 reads CSANGVPGLMYNEQFF. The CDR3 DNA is TGCAGTGCTAACGGGGTTCCGGGGCTCATGTACAATGAGCAGTTCTTC.

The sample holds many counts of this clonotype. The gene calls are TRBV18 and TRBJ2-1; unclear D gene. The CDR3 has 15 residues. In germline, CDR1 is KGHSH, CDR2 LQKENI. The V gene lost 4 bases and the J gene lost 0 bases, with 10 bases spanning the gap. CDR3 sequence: CASSRSRSSYNEQFF. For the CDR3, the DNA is TGTGCCAGCTCACGTAGCCGGAGCTCCTACAATGAGCAGTTCTTC.

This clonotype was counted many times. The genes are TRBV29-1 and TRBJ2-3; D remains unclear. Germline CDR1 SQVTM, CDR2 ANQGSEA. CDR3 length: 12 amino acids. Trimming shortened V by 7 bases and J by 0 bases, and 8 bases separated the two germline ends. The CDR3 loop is CSGRESTDTQYF. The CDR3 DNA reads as TGCAGCGGCCGAGAAAGCACAGATACGCAGTATTTT.

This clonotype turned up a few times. The CDR3 DNA follows: TGCAGTGCATATCCGGGACAGGTCACCTACGAGCAGTACTTC. This codes for CSAYPGQVTYEQYF. This chain links TRBV20-1 with TRBJ2-7; 8 bases are shared with TRBD1. The CDR3 extends over 14 amino acids. Germline V CDR1 and CDR2: DFQATT, SNEGSKA (reference sequence). The ends lost 6 bases at V and 2 bases at J; junction bases unmatched: 9.

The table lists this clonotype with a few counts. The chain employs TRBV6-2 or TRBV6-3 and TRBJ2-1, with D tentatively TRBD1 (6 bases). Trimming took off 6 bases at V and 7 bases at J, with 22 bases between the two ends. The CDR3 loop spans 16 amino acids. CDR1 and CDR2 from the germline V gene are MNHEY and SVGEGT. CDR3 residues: CASRGQGSARLNEQFF. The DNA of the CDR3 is TGTGCCAGCAGGGGTCAGGGGAGTGCGAGGTTGAATGAGCAGTTCTTC.

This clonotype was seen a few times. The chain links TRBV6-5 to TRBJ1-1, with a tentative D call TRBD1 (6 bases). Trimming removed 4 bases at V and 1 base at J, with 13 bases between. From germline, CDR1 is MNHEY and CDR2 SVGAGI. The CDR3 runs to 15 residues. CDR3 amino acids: CASSSVTQGNTEAFF. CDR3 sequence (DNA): TGTGCCAGCAGTTCCGTGACACAGGGGAACACTGAAGCTTTCTTT.

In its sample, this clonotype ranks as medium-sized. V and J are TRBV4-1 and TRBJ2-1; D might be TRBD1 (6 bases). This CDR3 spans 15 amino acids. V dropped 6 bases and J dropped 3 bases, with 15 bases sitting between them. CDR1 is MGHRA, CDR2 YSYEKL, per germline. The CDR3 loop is CASSLQGAGYNEQFF. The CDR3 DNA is TGCGCCAGCAGTCTACAGGGCGCAGGCTACAATGAGCAGTTCTTC.

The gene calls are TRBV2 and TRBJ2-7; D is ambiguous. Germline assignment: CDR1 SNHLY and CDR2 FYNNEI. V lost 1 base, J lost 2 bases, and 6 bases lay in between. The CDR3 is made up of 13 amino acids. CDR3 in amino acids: CASSEEGTYEQYF. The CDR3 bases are TGTGCCAGCAGTGAAGAGGGCACCTACGAGCAGTACTTC.

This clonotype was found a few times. The CDR3 sequence: CASSSPRRTSGRRTYNEQFF. CDR3 DNA sequence: TGTGCCAGCAGTTCCCCGCGGCGGACTAGCGGGCGTAGGACCTACAATGAGCAGTTCTTC. The chain couples TRBV27 to TRBJ2-1; 11 bases align to TRBD2. Germline CDR1 reads MNHEY; CDR2 reads SMNVEV (reference sequence). The CDR3 has 20 residues. The J segment lost 2 bases and the V segment lost 4 bases, leaving 16 bases of the junction unmatched.

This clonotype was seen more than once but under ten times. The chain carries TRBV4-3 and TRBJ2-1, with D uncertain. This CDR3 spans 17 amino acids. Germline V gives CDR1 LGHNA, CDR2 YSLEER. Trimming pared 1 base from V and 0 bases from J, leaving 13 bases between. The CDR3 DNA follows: TGCGCCAGCAGCCAAGTCCTGGGCGGTAGCTCCTACAATGAGCAGTTCTTC. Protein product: CASSQVLGGSSYNEQFF.

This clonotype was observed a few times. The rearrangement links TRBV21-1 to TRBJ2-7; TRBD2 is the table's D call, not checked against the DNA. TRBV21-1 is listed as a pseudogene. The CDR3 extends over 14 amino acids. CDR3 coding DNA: TGTGCCAGCAGCAAAGAAAGGGGACTTTACGAGCAGTACTTC. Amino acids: CASSKERGLYEQYF.

The CDR3 bases are TGTGCCAGCAGGGAGGGGTTACGAGAGACCCAGTACTTC. This gives the protein CASREGLRETQYF. The chain recombines TRBV7-8 with TRBJ2-5; TRBD2 is a possible D gene (6 bases). Germline CDR1 SGHVS, CDR2 FQNEAQ. This CDR3 spans 13 amino acids. Trimming took off 6 bases at V and 4 bases at J, with 12 bases between the two ends.

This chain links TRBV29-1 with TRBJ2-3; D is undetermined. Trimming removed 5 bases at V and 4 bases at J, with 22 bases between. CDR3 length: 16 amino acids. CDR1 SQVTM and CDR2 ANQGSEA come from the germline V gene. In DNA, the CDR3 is TGCAGCGTTTGGCCCCCGCCCCCGAACAACGCAGATACGCAGTATTTT. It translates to CSVWPPPPNNADTQYF.

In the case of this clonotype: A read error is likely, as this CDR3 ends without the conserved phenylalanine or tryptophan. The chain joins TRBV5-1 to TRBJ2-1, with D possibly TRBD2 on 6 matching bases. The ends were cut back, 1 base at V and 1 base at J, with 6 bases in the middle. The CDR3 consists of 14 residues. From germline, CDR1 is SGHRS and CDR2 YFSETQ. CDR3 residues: CASSLRESYNEQFY. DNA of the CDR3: TGCGCCAGCAGCTTGCGGGAGTCCTACAATGAGCAGTTCTAC.

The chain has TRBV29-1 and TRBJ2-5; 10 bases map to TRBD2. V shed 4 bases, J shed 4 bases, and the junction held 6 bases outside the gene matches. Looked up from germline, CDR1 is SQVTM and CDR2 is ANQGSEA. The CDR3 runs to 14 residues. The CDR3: CSVVAGGLRETQYF. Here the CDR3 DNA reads TGCAGCGTTGTAGCGGGAGGTCTGCGAGAGACCCAGTACTTC.